This TCR beta chain emerged from a study of a mutant IDH1 vaccine in newly diagnosed glioma. About the study: V12 occurred at week 35 and V13 at week 47. Study-level points and caveats: Overall, just under 95% of patients had vaccine-induced immune responses.

As to this clone: The antigen is not known.

The time point was: week 35, safety follow-up. Every single dose of the vaccine, 300 ug of mutant IDH1 20-mer peptide, came with topical imiquimod. Per germline, CDR1 WSHSY and CDR2 SAAADI. The CDR3 has 13 amino acids. Trimming pared 6 bases from V and 3 bases from J, leaving 8 bases between. Using immunoSEQ multiplex PCR, the repertoire was profiled, and TCRdb retains in-frame clones only, with some absent. Counted here are about 56,000 clones, roughly nine tenths occurring once; the ten biggest clones make up about 1.6%. The source material was PBMCs, sampled from a glioma patient whose treatment included an IDH1 peptide vaccine. The origin of this receptor is a middle-aged man with glioma. The rearrangement links TRBV10-2 to TRBJ2-2; no firm D call. Here the CDR3 DNA reads TGCGCCAGCAGACTTCCCCACACCGGGGAGCTGTTTTTT. The encoded protein is CASRLPHTGELFF.